Below are 7 T cell receptor beta chains sequenced from a single sample in a study of molecular identifiers for immune sequencing clone quantification. TCRdb fed the PCR reads into MiXCR, producing one record per CDR3 protein. The sample carries about 65,000 distinct CDR3 sequences, less than 20% recorded once. Specimen: naive CD8+ T cells from blood, with Jurkat cell RNA spiked in. The subset is: FACS-sorted CD8+CD4-CCR7+CD45RA+ naive T cells. The source of these receptors is a human donor in good health. Some libraries in this study had Jurkat cell RNA spiked in.

This clonotype was counted ten times or more. The chain recombines TRBV29-1 with TRBJ2-2; no clear D. V was trimmed by 3 bases and J by 0 bases, leaving 5 bases between them. There are 13 residues in the CDR3. CDR1 is SQVTM and CDR2 is ANQGSEA in the germline V gene. The CDR3 reads CSVDDPNTGELFF. The DNA for the CDR3 is TGCAGCGTTGACGATCCGAACACCGGGGAGCTGTTTTTT.

As regards this clonotype: A clone one base away is much larger, so this may be a read error. The CDR3 spells CASNETTQRNYGYTF. Written as DNA, the CDR3 is TGTGCCAGCAATGAAACGACACAGCGCAACTATGGCTACACCTTC. The rearrangement links TRBV2 to TRBJ1-2, with D uncertain. Germline CDR1 SNHLY, CDR2 FYNNEI. This CDR3 is built from 15 residues.

This clonotype was counted many times. The chain links TRBV7-9 to TRBJ2-3; the D gene could be TRBD1 or TRBD2 (5 bases each). Looked up from germline, CDR1 is SEHNR and CDR2 is FQNEAQ (reference sequence). V shed 5 bases and J shed 4 bases, with 16 bases lying between them. This CDR3 spans 15 amino acids. The CDR3 DNA is TGTGCCAGCAGCCCCCCGGGACCCGGCTCAGATACGCAGTATTTT. Residues: CASSPPGPGSDTQYF.

This clonotype was observed at least ten times. The rearrangement uses TRBV27 and TRBJ2-7; no reliable D call. The CDR3 length is 14 residues. V was cut by 5 bases and J by 3 bases, with 14 bases left in between. CDR1 is MNHEY and CDR2 is SMNVEV in the germline V gene (reference sequence). CDR3 bases: TGTGCCAGCAGTCCGAGACAAGTTGACTACGAGCAGTACTTC. This gives the protein CASSPRQVDYEQYF.

This clonotype has a count of ten or more. The chain has TRBV19 and TRBJ1-1; no definite D call. Trimming cost V 10 bases and J 5 bases, with 20 bases left between them. Germline-derived CDR1 and CDR2 are LNHDA and SQIVND (reference sequence). This CDR3 has 14 residues. The CDR3 reads CATTHPRGETEAFF. In DNA, the CDR3 is TGTGCCACCACTCATCCGAGAGGTGAGACTGAAGCTTTCTTT.

This clonotype was observed a handful of times. One base away lies a much larger clone, so this may be a sequencing read error. The genes are TRBV20-1 and TRBJ2-2, with D hard to call. Germline V gene lookup returns CDR1 DFQATT and CDR2 SNEGSKA (reference sequence). Trimming stripped 5 bases from V and 0 bases from J, with 7 bases between. The CDR3 sequence is 13 residues long. The CDR3, as DNA: TGCAGTGCTCCGGGTTCGAACACCGGGGAGCTGTTTTTT. It is translated as CSAPGSNTGELFF.

Ten or more counts support this clonotype. Because the CDR3 is missing its conserved closing phenylalanine or tryptophan, this is likely a read error. The J gene is TRBJ1-1, the V gene TRBV6-1, with D uncertain. The CDR3 is made up of 15 amino acids. Deletions cut 6 bases from V and 0 bases from J, with 14 bases between. Per the germline V gene, CDR1 is MNHNS and CDR2 is SASEGT. CDR3 DNA sequence: TGTGCCAGCAGACCCCCCGTCGGCTTGAACACTGAAGCTTTCTCT. Translation gives CASRPPVGLNTEAFS.